These 18 T cell receptor beta chains were sequenced from one sample in a study of cytomegalovirus exposure and HLA in healthy donors. The PCR was carried out with 60 Vbeta primers and 13 Jbeta primers. Clones were sequenced by immunoSEQ multiplex PCR, and TCRdb holds only the in-frame ones, with some missing. Of 100,000 to 150,000 clones detected, around 76% appear once; the ten largest clones hold roughly 7.5%. The material sequenced was PBMCs. The receptors here all came from a male donor in good health and CMV-seronegative.

The genes are TRBV27 and TRBJ2-7; D is uncertain. The V end was cut by 7 bases, the J end by 3 bases, with 13 bases between. The CDR3 sequence is 13 residues long. Per the germline V gene, CDR1 is MNHEY and CDR2 is SMNVEV (reference sequence). CDR3 in amino acids: CASNTPGGYEQYF. The CDR3 region has the DNA TGTGCCAGCAATACCCCCGGCGGCTACGAGCAGTACTTC.

The chain recombines TRBV13 with TRBJ2-7; a possible D gene is TRBD1 (5 bases). The CDR3 spans 14 residues. Trimming took 4 bases from V and 5 from J, leaving 15 bases between them. In germline, CDR1 is PRHDT, CDR2 FYEKMQ (reference sequence). This chain's CDR3 is CASSSGSMLHEQYF. The CDR3 nucleotides read TGTGCCAGCAGCTCAGGGTCTATGCTCCACGAGCAGTACTTC.

The CDR3 sequence is CASSRLEGTEAFF. The CDR3 DNA reads TGTGCCAGCTCCCGGTTGGAGGGAACTGAAGCTTTCTTT. The chain uses TRBV18 and TRBJ1-1; D remains unclear. This CDR3 is 13 amino acids long. Between the trimmed V and J ends, which lost 6 bases and 5 bases, there was a span of 13 bases. The germline gives CDR1 KGHSH, CDR2 LQKENI.

There are a few counts of this clone. CDR3 region: CASTDRRSSYEQYF. The CDR3 DNA is TGTGCCAGCACCGACAGGCGTAGCTCCTACGAGCAGTACTTC. The chain links TRBV28 to TRBJ2-7, with TRBD1 as a possible D gene (6 bases). The V gene's germline CDR1 is MDHEN and CDR2 SYDVKM. V was cut by 7 bases and J by 0 bases, with 13 bases left in between. The CDR3 consists of 14 residues.

V usage is TRBV19 and J usage is TRBJ1-5, with 8 bases fitting TRBD1. Germline CDR1 is LNHDA and CDR2 is SQIVND (reference sequence). Losses at the gene ends were 3 bases for V and 5 bases for J; bases not matched to a gene: 3. CDR3 size: 14 residues. The CDR3 is CASSMIQGDQPQHF. For the CDR3, the DNA is TGTGCCAGTAGTATGATACAGGGGGATCAGCCCCAGCATTTT.

With respect to this clone: This sample also contains other DNA sequences that code for the same CDR3. CDR3 sequence reads: CATSSQGSNEQFF. The CDR3 nucleotides read TGTGCCACCAGCAGCCAGGGGTCCAATGAGCAGTTCTTC. The J gene is TRBJ2-1, the V gene TRBV15, with a possible D match to TRBD1 (6 bases). Trimming shortened V by 3 bases and J by 6 bases, and 9 bases separated the two germline ends. The CDR3 has 13 residues. Germline V gene lookup returns CDR1 LNHNV and CDR2 YYDKDF (reference sequence).

The CDR3 sequence is CASNSRGGGAGQFF. Written as DNA, the CDR3 is TGTGCCAGCAACTCGCGCGGCGGGGGCGCAGGGCAGTTCTTC. The V and J genes are TRBV7-2 and TRBJ2-1; D possibly corresponds to TRBD2 (7 bases). The length of the CDR3 is 14 residues. V was cut by 7 bases and J by 12 bases, with 22 bases left in between. Germline CDR1 SGHTA, CDR2 FQGNSA. Filled out from reference TRBV7-2 and TRBJ2-1, the complete variable domain reads GAGVSQSPSNKVTEKGKDVELRCDPISGHTALYWYRQSLGQGLEFLIYFQGNSAPDKSGLPSDRFSAERTGGSVSTLTIQRTQQEDSAVYLCASNSRGGGAGQFFGPGTRLTVL.

This rearrangement joins TRBV19 to TRBJ1-1; D is uncertain. The CDR3 length is 11 residues. CDR1 and CDR2 from the germline V gene are LNHDA and SQIVND (reference sequence). The ends were cut back, 4 bases at V and 8 bases at J, with 8 bases in the middle. CDR3 sequence: CASSKVREAFF. The DNA of the CDR3 is TGTGCCAGTAGTAAAGTGAGAGAAGCTTTCTTT.

This clone has a handful of counts. The gene calls are TRBV7-2 and TRBJ2-1, with TRBD1 as a possible D gene (5 bases). Germline CDR1 SGHTA, CDR2 FQGNSA. V was clipped by 0 bases and J by 2 bases, with 8 bases between them. This CDR3 comprises 15 residues. The CDR3 loop is CASSLALGAYNEQFF. The DNA of the CDR3 is TGTGCCAGCAGCTTAGCCCTAGGGGCCTACAATGAGCAGTTCTTC. Combining the CDR3 with reference TRBV7-2 and TRBJ2-1 gives the whole variable domain GAGVSQSPSNKVTEKGKDVELRCDPISGHTALYWYRQSLGQGLEFLIYFQGNSAPDKSGLPSDRFSAERTGGSVSTLTIQRTQQEDSAVYLCASSLALGAYNEQFFGPGTRLTVL.

The chain uses TRBV28 and TRBJ2-3; D unclear. Trimming cost V 2 bases and J 1 base, with 4 bases left between them. The CDR3 runs 13 residues. Germline lookup yields CDR1 MDHEN and CDR2 SYDVKM. The DNA of the CDR3 is TGTGCCAGCAGTTTAGCGGGCACAGATACGCAGTATTTT. Residues: CASSLAGTDTQYF.

The chain joins TRBV7-8 to TRBJ2-5; maybe TRBD1 (6 bases). V lost 6 bases and J lost 3, with 14 bases in between. Germline CDR1 is SGHVS and CDR2 is FQNEAQ. The CDR3 totals 14 residues. The CDR3 bases are TGTGCCAGCAGTTCCAGAGGGACAAAAGAGACCCAGTACTTC. Protein sequence: CASSSRGTKETQYF. Variable domain in full (rest from reference TRBV7-8 and TRBJ2-5): GAGVSQSPRYKVAKRGQDVALRCDPISGHVSLFWYQQALGQGPEFLTYFQNEAQLDKSGLPSDRFFAERPEGSVSTLKIQRTQQEDSAVYLCASSSRGTKETQYFGPGTRLLVL.

The chain uses TRBV9 and TRBJ2-3, with D tentatively TRBD2 (6 bases). The CDR3 totals 13 residues. The V and J ends lost 4 bases and 2 bases respectively, with 8 bases between them. In germline, CDR1 is SGDLS, CDR2 YYNGEE. CDR3 sequence reads: CASSRDFTDTQYF. The CDR3 DNA reads TGTGCCAGCAGCAGGGACTTCACAGATACGCAGTATTTT.

The J gene is TRBJ2-1, the V gene TRBV5-1, with TRBD2 matching 11 bases. Trimming at V came to 2 bases and at J to 4 bases, leaving 5 bases not matched to a gene. The CDR3 loop spans 16 amino acids. The germline V gene has CDR1 SGHRS and CDR2 YFSETQ. CDR3 sequence: CASSLLTSGVYNEQFF. The CDR3 coding sequence is TGCGCCAGCAGCTTACTGACTAGCGGGGTTTACAATGAGCAGTTCTTC.

V and J are TRBV27 and TRBJ2-5; tentative D call: TRBD2 (6 bases). The J call is doubtful: the DNA matches TRBJ2-7 better. CDR3 length: 15 amino acids. Germline CDR1 MNHEY, CDR2 SMNVEV (reference sequence). The chain's CDR3 is CASSGWTTGYHEQYF. CDR3 nucleotides: TGTGCCAGCAGTGGGTGGACTACGGGGTACCACGAGCAGTACTTC.

This chain connects TRBV30 to TRBJ2-3; no clear D. The V end was cut by 8 bases, the J end by 6 bases, with 12 bases between. This CDR3 is built from 11 residues. Germline V gives CDR1 GTSNPN, CDR2 SVGIG (reference sequence). This chain's CDR3 is CARTLGDTQYF. DNA of the CDR3: TGTGCCCGTACCCTCGGGGATACGCAGTATTTT.

The gene calls are TRBV11-1 and TRBJ1-2; D call uncertain. CDR1 and CDR2 (germline): SGHAT, FQDESV (reference sequence). The CDR3 covers 14 residues. V shed 5 bases and J shed 4 bases, with 14 bases lying between them. The CDR3 DNA is TGTGCCAGCAGCCCCGGGTCCAGTTTCTATGGCTACACCTTC. It specifies CASSPGSSFYGYTF.

The J gene is TRBJ1-2, the V gene TRBV29-1; D gene uncertain. The germline V gene encodes CDR1 SQVTM and CDR2 ANQGSEA. V was pared by 1 base and J by 8 bases, with 11 bases between. The CDR3 has 12 amino acids. The CDR3 sequence is CSVEVGREGYTF. CDR3 bases: TGCAGCGTTGAAGTCGGGAGAGAAGGCTACACCTTC.

J is TRBJ2-2 and V is TRBV2; TRBD1 aligns across 10 bases. V shed 8 bases and J 0 bases; nucleotides not matched to a gene: 6. Germline V gene sequence: CDR1 SNHLY, CDR2 FYNNEI. The CDR3 runs to 16 residues. The CDR3 nucleotides are TGTGCCAGCCGGGACAGGGGATCCACGAACACCGGGGAGCTGTTTTTT. It yields the protein CASRDRGSTNTGELFF. Using reference TRBV2 and TRBJ2-2 for the parts outside the CDR3, the full variable domain is EPEVTQTPSHQVTQMGQEVILRCVPISNHLYFYWYRQILGQKVEFLVSFYNNEISEKSEIFDDQFSVERPDGSNFTLKIRSTKLEDSAMYFCASRDRGSTNTGELFFGEGSRLTVL.